This TCR beta chain comes out of a study of beta chain features in type 1 diabetes. General study points: Shorter TCRB CDR3s, moderately but significantly so, were found in Type 1 diabetes patients in all four CD4+ subsets.

Concerning this clone: Its antigen is as yet unknown.

Germline CDR1 SSHAT, CDR2 FNYEAQ (reference sequence). This CDR3 is 15 amino acids long. V shed 1 base and J shed 3 bases, with 12 bases lying between them. Expressed TCRB transcripts were sequenced after all isolated RNA was converted to cDNA. Sequencing was performed with immunoSEQ multiplex PCR; in TCRdb, only in-frame clones are kept and a portion is missing. This table has fewer than 350,000 clones, roughly 15% appearing once. Sequenced sample: naive CD4+ T cells from blood. The chain combines TRBV7-7 with TRBJ2-5, with a possible D match to TRBD1 (6 bases). The TCR sequence derives from a man aged 18 to 30 with type 1 diabetes. The CDR3 sequence: CASSLGQVGKETQYF. The CDR3 DNA sequence: TGTGCCAGCAGCTTAGGACAGGTCGGAAAAGAGACCCAGTACTTC.